The present entry profiles one TCR beta chain with its context. No antigen is known for it. These data are taken from a study of CD4 T cells in relation to SARS-CoV-2 and coronaviruses. Background on the study: Shared crossreactive spike epitopes were mapped to their HLA restriction. Findings and limits, study-wide: Each donor contributed either pre-pandemic or post-infection samples, not both.

Trimming took 6 bases from V and 0 from J; bases not matched to a gene: 3. CDR3 length equals 15 residues. CDR1 MNHEY and CDR2 SVGAGI come from the germline V gene. The protocol was immunoSEQ multiplex PCR, while the TCRdb copy is restricted to in-frame clones and leaves out a portion. The sample includes nearly 70,000 clones, 85% to 95% of them seen just once. CD4+ T cells from unexposed donors were obtained before the COVID-19 pandemic (2011-2018). Sequenced material: naive CD4+ T cells from PBMCs. Subset noted: naive CD4+ T cells isolated by negative enrichment. The sequence was obtained from a human donor in good health. The V and J genes are TRBV6-5 and TRBJ1-5; 9 bases line up with TRBD1. The CDR3 protein is CASRGTGNSNQPQHF. CDR3 sequence (DNA): TGTGCCAGCAGGGGGACAGGGAATAGCAATCAGCCCCAGCATTTT.